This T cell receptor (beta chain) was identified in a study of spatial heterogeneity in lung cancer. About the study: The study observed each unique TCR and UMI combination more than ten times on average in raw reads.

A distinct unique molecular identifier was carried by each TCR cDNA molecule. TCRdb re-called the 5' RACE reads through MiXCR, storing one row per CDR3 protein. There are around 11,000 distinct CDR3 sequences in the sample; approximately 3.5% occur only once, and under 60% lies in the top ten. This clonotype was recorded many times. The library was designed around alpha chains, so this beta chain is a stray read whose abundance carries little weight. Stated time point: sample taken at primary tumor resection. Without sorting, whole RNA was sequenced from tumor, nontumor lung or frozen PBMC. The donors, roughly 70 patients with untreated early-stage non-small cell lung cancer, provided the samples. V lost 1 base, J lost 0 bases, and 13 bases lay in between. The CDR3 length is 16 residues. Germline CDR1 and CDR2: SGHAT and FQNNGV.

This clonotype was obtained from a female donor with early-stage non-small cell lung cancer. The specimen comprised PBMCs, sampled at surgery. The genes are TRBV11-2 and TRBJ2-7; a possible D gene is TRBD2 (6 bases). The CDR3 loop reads CASSLGAGLSSYEQYF. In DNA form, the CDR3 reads TGTGCCAGCAGCTTAGGTGCGGGGCTGAGCTCCTACGAGCAGTACTTC. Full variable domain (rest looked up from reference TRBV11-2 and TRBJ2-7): EAGVAQSPRYKIIEKRQSVAFWCNPISGHATLYWYQQILGQGPKLLIQFQNNGVVDDSQLPKDRFSAERLKGVDSTLKIQPAKLEDSAVYLCASSLGAGLSSYEQYFGPGTRLTVT.